One and the same sample provided the 7 T cell receptor beta chains below, sequenced in a study of Graves' ophthalmopathy and Graves' hyperthyroidism. Transcripts of RNA were the source for amplifying TCR beta CDR3 regions. The workflow started with a first-round RT-PCR run with HTBI primers and then moved on to a second-round multiplex PCR. MiXCR, applied by TCRdb to the multiplex PCR reads, yields one record per CDR3 protein. Of fewer than 650,000 distinct CDR3 sequences in the sample, 22% were seen once. The sequencing sample was made of peripheral blood. These receptors were taken from a woman aged 18-29 years with stable Graves' hyperthyroidism. Some clones in this sample may be carry-over from other donors' samples.

The V call is TRBV30, the J call TRBJ1-1, with D possibly being TRBD1 (5 bases). Trimming left V 4 bases short and J 8 bases short, with 17 bases between. CDR1 and CDR2 from the germline V gene are GTSNPN and SVGIG (reference sequence). The CDR3 is made up of 13 amino acids. The CDR3 sequence is CAWTRNVAGEAFF. CDR3 sequence (DNA): TGTGCCTGGACTCGTAATGTGGCAGGGGAAGCTTTCTTT.

A word on this clonotype: A much bigger clone sits one base away, suggesting this may be a read error. The J gene is TRBJ1-1, the V gene TRBV2; no firm D call. Germline assignment: CDR1 SNHLY and CDR2 FYNNEI. CDR3 length: 14 amino acids. CDR3 sequence reads: CASSVGRMNTESFF. CDR3 sequence (DNA): TGTGCCAGCAGTGTAGGCAGGATGAACACTGAATCTTTCTTT.

This clonotype was observed many times. This chain connects TRBV7-2 to TRBJ2-7; 9 bases agree with TRBD2. The CDR3 totals 14 residues. Germline-derived CDR1 and CDR2 are SGHTA and FQGNSA. J was trimmed by 5 bases and V by 1 base; bases with no gene match: 3. Here the CDR3 DNA reads TGTGCCAGCAGCTTAGGACTAGCGGCCCACGAGCAGTACTTC. Amino acid sequence: CASSLGLAAHEQYF.

This clonotype was counted only a few times. A read error may produce the germline difference seen at one junction end. The chain couples TRBV10-2 to TRBJ2-5; 9 bases are a match to TRBD2. The CDR3 length is 12 residues. Germline CDR1 WSHSY, CDR2 SAAADI. Here the CDR3 reads CASSEAAGGRWF. CDR3 in DNA: TGCGCCAGCAGTGAGGCCGCGGGGGGGCGATGGTTC.

A single count supports this clonotype. The V and J genes are TRBV12-3 or TRBV12-4 and TRBJ1-2; D might be TRBD1 (5 bases). The CDR3 extends over 12 amino acids. Trimming took off 2 bases at V and 7 bases at J, with 8 bases between the two ends. Here the CDR3 reads CASSLSDIGYTF. The CDR3 bases are TGTGCCAGCAGTTTATCGGACATTGGCTACACCTTC.

The rearrangement uses TRBV3-1 and TRBJ2-7; D call uncertain. V lost 0 bases, J lost 0 bases, and 9 bases lay in between. There are 15 residues in the CDR3. Germline lookup yields CDR1 LGHDT and CDR2 YNNKEL (reference sequence). CDR3 in DNA: TGTGCCAGCAGCCAAGATCGCTACCCCTCCTACGAGCAGTACTTC. Translating gives CASSQDRYPSYEQYF.

There are many counts of this clonotype. The chain joins TRBV10-3 to TRBJ1-2, with D possibly TRBD1 on 5 matching bases. This CDR3 contains 13 residues. The germline CDR1 and CDR2 sequences are ENHRY and SYGVKD. Trimming stripped 9 bases from V and 2 bases from J, with 13 bases between. The DNA of the CDR3 is TGTGCCATTGGGGCGGGAGACAACTATGGCTACACCTTC. Translation gives CAIGAGDNYGYTF.